Listed here is a single T cell receptor (beta chain). Germline V gene lookup returns CDR1 LGHNA and CDR2 YSLEER. Trimming removed 4 bases from V and 1 base from J; junction bases left unmatched: 7. The length of the CDR3 is 16 residues. Clones were read by immunoSEQ multiplex PCR, and TCRdb kept only the in-frame ones, dropping some. The profile shows around 320,000 clones, over 75% of them singletons. This entry belongs to a study of shared clonotypes between healthy human individuals. This rearrangement joins TRBV4-3 to TRBJ2-1; 7 nucleotides match TRBD2. The sample consisted of memory CD8+ T cells sorted from blood. Subset in this sample: CD45RO+ cells pooled with CCR7-negative TemRA cells. This sequence originates from a man aged 18 to 30 in good health. In DNA, the CDR3 is TGCGCCAGCAGCCCTTATAGCGGGCTATCCTACAATGAGCAGTTCTTC. This sequence encodes CASSPYSGLSYNEQFF.